This T cell receptor beta chain was observed in a study of cytomegalovirus exposure and HLA in healthy donors. Overall study: As released early, the data held roughly 85 million unique TCRs from HLA-typed donors.

Findings and limits, study-wide: The study flagged approximately 180 TCR beta chains as cytomegalovirus-associated. Sequencing probably produced one cluster of sequence variants that were highly shared. Analysis was carried out at a later point, and it linked a missense DCLRE1C variant to TCR beta V- and J-gene trimming.

PCR used 60 Vbeta primers and 13 Jbeta primers. Libraries were prepared by immunoSEQ multiplex PCR; TCRdb keeps only in-frame clonotypes and omits some of them. There are more than 70,000 clones in the sample; 70% occur only once, and about 8.9% lies in the top ten. A few counts support this clone. Its antigen remains unknown. The CDR3 length is 12 residues. V lost 1 base, J lost 7 bases, and 8 bases lay in between. Germline values: CDR1 SNHLY, CDR2 FYNNEI. This receptor was obtained from a woman aged 45-59 years in good health and CMV-seropositive. V and J are TRBV2 and TRBJ2-7, with D perhaps TRBD2 (5 bases). Sequenced: PBMCs. The DNA for the CDR3 is TGTGCCAGCAGTGAAGGAGGGTGGGAGCAGTACTTC. Its protein product is CASSEGGWEQYF.